Shown below are 29 T cell receptor beta chains from a single sample sequenced in a study of T cells in Graves' hyperthyroidism and ophthalmopathy. It was RNA transcripts that yielded the amplified TCR beta CDR3 regions. HTBI primers were the set used in a first-round RT-PCR of the TCR CDR3. TCRdb re-analysed the multiplex PCR reads in MiXCR, keeping a single row per CDR3 protein. Of approximately 430,000 distinct CDR3 sequences listed, 15% to 18% were seen once; the top ten hold 13% to 15%. The sample comprised blood. These receptors were taken from a woman under 30 with Graves' hyperthyroidism.

The chain joins TRBV9 to TRBJ2-1; D perhaps matches TRBD2 (5 bases). The CDR3 totals 15 residues. The ends were cut back, 1 base at V and 2 bases at J, with 10 bases in the middle. Germline loops: CDR1 SGDLS, CDR2 YYNGEE. Here the CDR3 reads CASSVIGKPYNEQFF. DNA for the CDR3: TGTGCCAGCAGCGTAATCGGGAAACCCTACAATGAGCAGTTCTTC. Filled out from reference TRBV9 and TRBJ2-1, the complete variable domain reads DSGVTQTPKHLITATGQRVTLRCSPRSGDLSVYWYQQSLDQGLQFLIQYYNGEERAKGNILERFSAQQFPDLHSELNLSSLELGDSALYFCASSVIGKPYNEQFFGPGTRLTVL.

This clonotype was recorded many times. This sequence joins TRBV28 and TRBJ1-5, with D unclear. This CDR3 is 16 amino acids long. Germline values: CDR1 MDHEN, CDR2 SYDVKM. V gave up 5 bases and J gave up 0 bases, with 14 bases separating them. This chain's CDR3 is CASSPPRGYSNQPQHF. The CDR3 DNA follows: TGTGCCAGCAGTCCCCCGCGGGGATATAGCAATCAGCCCCAGCATTTT.

This clonotype was recorded at least ten times. CDR3 region: CASSLQAIGSTDTQYF. The CDR3 DNA sequence: TGTGCCAGCAGCCTACAGGCTATAGGGTCCACAGATACGCAGTATTTT. This sequence joins TRBV7-3 and TRBJ2-3, with a weak D call TRBD1 (5 bases). Trimming pared 5 bases from V and 2 bases from J, leaving 17 bases between. The CDR3 has 16 amino acids. Germline V gene data show CDR1 as SGHTA and CDR2 as FQGTGA.

This clonotype has at least ten counts. The CDR3 protein is CASSFGEQPQHF. Here the CDR3 DNA reads TGTGCCAGCAGTTTTGGGGAACAGCCCCAGCATTTT. This sequence joins TRBV12-3 or TRBV12-4 and TRBJ1-5, with unresolved D. The CDR3 is 12 amino acids. Deletions cut 3 bases from V and 7 bases from J, with 7 bases between.

This clonotype was found many times. V and J are TRBV6-1 and TRBJ1-5, with D tentatively TRBD1 (6 bases). V lost 5 bases and J lost 2, with 16 bases in between. Germline loops: CDR1 MNHNS, CDR2 SASEGT. The CDR3 is 16 residues long. The CDR3 sequence is CASSPTGARGNQPQHF. CDR3 sequence (DNA): TGTGCCAGCAGTCCGACGGGGGCGAGGGGCAATCAGCCCCAGCATTTT.

Here the CDR3 reads CASSPRTGATDTQYF. As DNA, the CDR3 is TGTGCCAGTAGTCCGCGGACAGGGGCGACAGATACGCAGTATTTT. The chain uses TRBV19 and TRBJ2-3; 9 positions agree with TRBD1. The V gene's germline CDR1 is LNHDA and CDR2 SQIVND (reference sequence). V shed 5 bases, J shed 3 bases, and the junction held 6 bases outside the gene matches. The CDR3 extends over 15 amino acids. Looking up the rest from reference TRBV19 and TRBJ2-3 gives the full variable domain: DGGITQSPKYLFRKEGQNVTLSCEQNLNHDAMYWYRQDPGQGLRLIYYSQIVNDFQKGDIAEGYSVSREKKESFPLTVTSAQKNPTAFYLCASSPRTGATDTQYFGPGTRLTVL.

This clonotype has more than one count but fewer than ten. The CDR3 reads CASSFLGPFAEKLFF. DNA of the CDR3: TGCGCCAGCAGCTTTCTGGGCCCTTTTGCCGAAAAACTGTTTTTT. The chain carries TRBV5-1 and TRBJ1-4, with D unclear. This CDR3 region has 15 residues. CDR1 is SGHRS, CDR2 YFSETQ, per germline. The V and J ends lost 2 bases and 8 bases respectively, with 16 bases between them.

This clonotype was counted many times. The chain has TRBV18 and TRBJ2-2; D ambiguous. V lost 7 bases, J lost 3 bases, and 12 bases lay in between. The germline V gene has CDR1 KGHSH and CDR2 LQKENI. This CDR3 has 14 residues. The CDR3 is CASFLDVDTGELFF. DNA for the CDR3: TGTGCCAGCTTCCTCGATGTGGACACCGGGGAGCTGTTTTTT.

The rearrangement joins TRBV3-1 to TRBJ2-5, with no clear D. The germline V gene encodes CDR1 LGHDT and CDR2 YNNKEL (reference sequence). V dropped 1 base and J dropped 2 bases, with 11 bases sitting between them. This CDR3 region has 15 residues. Written as DNA, the CDR3 is TGTGCCAGCAGCCAAGTTCGAACGGCGCAAGAGACCCAGTACTTC. It translates to CASSQVRTAQETQYF.

The rearrangement joins TRBV7-8 to TRBJ1-3; 7 nucleotides line up with TRBD1. The CDR3 spans 15 residues. The V gene end was trimmed by 5 bases and the J gene end by 2 bases; junction bases not matched to a gene: 6. Germline V gene data show CDR1 as SGHVS and CDR2 as FQNEAQ. CDR3 DNA sequence: TGTGCCAGCAGCACACTGACAGGGACTGGAAACACCATATATTTT. Translating gives CASSTLTGTGNTIYF.

A few counts support this clonotype. The V and J genes are TRBV6-2 or TRBV6-3 and TRBJ1-5; the D is unclear. Looked up from germline, CDR1 is MNHEY and CDR2 is SVGEGT. Trimming removed 5 bases at V and 3 bases at J, with 11 bases between. This CDR3 has 14 residues. CDR3 sequence: CASSAGFTNQPQHF. Here the CDR3 DNA reads TGTGCCAGCAGTGCGGGGTTTACCAATCAGCCCCAGCATTTT.

This clonotype was detected many times. This chain uses TRBV19 with TRBJ1-1; 7 bases match TRBD1. The V segment lost 3 bases and the J segment 2 bases; nucleotides outside the gene matches: 15. The CDR3 spans 18 residues. Per germline, CDR1 LNHDA and CDR2 SQIVND (reference sequence). The DNA for the CDR3 is TGTGCCAGTAGTATCAAGTGGGCCGAAGGGGGCCTTAACACTGAAGCTTTCTTT. Protein product: CASSIKWAEGGLNTEAFF.

This sequence joins TRBV9 and TRBJ2-5; tentatively, D is TRBD2 (5 bases). CDR3 length: 15 amino acids. Germline CDR1 and CDR2: SGDLS and YYNGEE. Trimming cost V 0 bases and J 5 bases, with 14 bases left between them. CDR3 residues: CASSVAASRGETQYF. Written as DNA, the CDR3 is TGTGCCAGCAGCGTAGCTGCTAGCAGAGGGGAGACCCAGTACTTC. The variable domain in full, completed from reference TRBV9 and TRBJ2-5, reads DSGVTQTPKHLITATGQRVTLRCSPRSGDLSVYWYQQSLDQGLQFLIQYYNGEERAKGNILERFSAQQFPDLHSELNLSSLELGDSALYFCASSVAASRGETQYFGPGTRLLVL.

This clonotype was picked up many times. The chain uses TRBV9 and TRBJ2-3; the D gene is possibly TRBD1 (6 bases). Germline V gene lookup returns CDR1 SGDLS and CDR2 YYNGEE. Trimming cost V 3 bases and J 2 bases, with 16 bases left between them. CDR3 length: 16 amino acids. The CDR3: CASSALRDTPTDTQYF. The DNA of the CDR3 is TGTGCCAGCAGCGCTCTCCGGGACACTCCCACAGATACGCAGTATTTT.

At least ten counts were recorded for this clonotype. The rearrangement uses TRBV10-3 and TRBJ1-1; D not certain. CDR1 and CDR2 from the germline V gene are ENHRY and SYGVKD. The CDR3 spans 17 residues. Deletions cut 2 bases from V and 0 bases from J, with 16 bases between. The CDR3 bases are TGTGCCATCAGTGAGCGAGTAGGAACACCCATGAACACTGAAGCTTTCTTT. It encodes CAISERVGTPMNTEAFF.

A few counts support this clonotype. CDR3 sequence reads: CSADTRGGGDTQYF. The CDR3 DNA sequence: TGCAGTGCTGACACGCGGGGGGGCGGGGATACGCAGTATTTT. This rearrangement joins TRBV20-1 to TRBJ2-3, with 9 nucleotides matching TRBD2. Germline values: CDR1 DFQATT, CDR2 SNEGSKA (reference sequence). V gave up 5 bases and J gave up 6 bases; unmatched junction bases: 9. CDR3 length: 14 amino acids.

The chain carries TRBV29-1 and TRBJ1-3, with D tentatively TRBD1 (5 bases). The ends were cut back, 6 bases at V and 5 bases at J, with 8 bases in the middle. Germline V gene lookup returns CDR1 SQVTM and CDR2 ANQGSEA. This CDR3 is 11 amino acids long. The CDR3 nucleotides read TGCAGCGTAGACAGCAGAAACACCATATATTTT. Protein product: CSVDSRNTIYF.

This clonotype was found many times. This rearrangement joins TRBV2 to TRBJ1-1, with a tentative D call TRBD1 (6 bases). Germline V CDR1 and CDR2: SNHLY, FYNNEI. The CDR3 covers 14 residues. The germline V and J ends were trimmed by 5 bases and 0 bases, with 10 bases remaining between them. In nucleotides, the CDR3 is TGTGCCAGCAGTTCGGACAGAATGAACACTGAAGCTTTCTTT. Its translation: CASSSDRMNTEAFF.

The rearrangement links TRBV7-2 to TRBJ2-4; either TRBD1 or TRBD2 may supply D (6 bases each). The CDR3 covers 19 residues. Deletions cut 2 bases from V and 2 bases from J, with 22 bases between. Germline loops: CDR1 SGHTA, CDR2 FQGNSA. In DNA, the CDR3 is TGTGCCAGCAGCTTACCTGGGTTGAGGACGGGGGCGTCCAAAAACATTCAGTACTTC. Protein product: CASSLPGLRTGASKNIQYF.

This clonotype has ten or more counts. V is TRBV5-8 and J is TRBJ2-2, with TRBD1 identical over 8 bases. The CDR3 covers 15 residues. With 0 bases clipped from V and 6 bases from J, the junction kept 4 bases outside the gene matches. Germline lookup yields CDR1 SGHTS and CDR2 YDEGEE. CDR3 coding DNA: TGTGCCAGCAGCTTGGAACAGGGGGTGGCCGGGGAGCTGTTTTTT. As protein: CASSLEQGVAGELFF.

This clonotype was counted only a few times. The rearrangement links TRBV2 to TRBJ2-1; perhaps TRBD2 as D (5 bases). The CDR3 runs 12 residues. CDR1 is SNHLY, CDR2 FYNNEI, per germline. Trimming shortened V by 5 bases and J by 7 bases, and 9 bases separated the two germline ends. CDR3 sequence: CASSSSLNEQFF. CDR3 in DNA: TGTGCCAGCAGTTCTAGCTTGAATGAGCAGTTCTTC.

This clonotype has a count of ten or more. The chain links TRBV19 to TRBJ2-2; D remains ambiguous. The CDR3 covers 14 residues. Germline V gives CDR1 LNHDA, CDR2 SQIVND (reference sequence). The V end was cut by 1 base, the J end by 1 base, with 4 bases between. Here the CDR3 reads CASSIVGNTGELFF. Here the CDR3 DNA reads TGTGCCAGTAGTATAGTAGGGAACACCGGGGAGCTGTTTTTT.

This clonotype was counted at least ten times. V gene TRBV5-1 combines with J gene TRBJ2-1, with TRBD2 matching over 13 bases. This CDR3 is 16 amino acids long. Germline V gene sequence: CDR1 SGHRS, CDR2 YFSETQ. With 4 bases clipped from V and 10 bases from J, the junction kept 11 bases outside the gene matches. CDR3 protein: CASSKWGGTSGDEQFF. CDR3 sequence (DNA): TGCGCCAGCAGCAAATGGGGGGGGACTAGCGGGGACGAGCAGTTCTTC.

About this clonotype itself: A much larger clone sits a single nucleotide away, making a read error possible. V and J are TRBV7-9 and TRBJ2-2; maybe TRBD1 (6 bases). The CDR3 spans 16 residues. Trimming took off 4 bases at V and 7 bases at J, with 19 bases between the two ends. Per germline, CDR1 SEHNR and CDR2 FQNEAQ (reference sequence). The CDR3 sequence is CASSSPPQGLVGELFF. The DNA for the CDR3 is TGTGCCAGCAGCTCGCCTCCGCAGGGGCTGGTCGGGGAGCTGTTTTTT. The whole variable domain, remainder taken from reference TRBV7-9 and TRBJ2-2, is DTGVSQNPRHKITKRGQNVTFRCDPISEHNRLYWYRQTLGQGPEFLTYFQNEAQLEKSRLLSDRFSAERPKGSFSTLEIQRTEQGDSAMYLCASSSPPQGLVGELFFGEGSRLTVL.

This clonotype was counted at least ten times. The J gene is TRBJ1-2, the V gene TRBV3-1, with unresolved D. V was trimmed by 0 bases and J by 2 bases, leaving 10 bases between them. Germline values: CDR1 LGHDT, CDR2 YNNKEL (reference sequence). The length of the CDR3 is 15 residues. The CDR3 loop is CASSQEGLRNYGYTF. The DNA of the CDR3 is TGTGCCAGCAGCCAAGAGGGCCTGAGGAACTATGGCTACACCTTC. The full variable domain, its missing parts supplied by reference TRBV3-1 and TRBJ1-2, is DTAVSQTPKYLVTQMGNDKSIKCEQNLGHDTMYWYKQDSKKFLKIMFSYNNKELIINETVPNRFSPKSPDKAHLNLHINSLELGDSAVYFCASSQEGLRNYGYTFGSGTRLTVV.

In its sample, this clonotype was seen a few times. V is TRBV5-4 and J is TRBJ2-7; the D gene is possibly TRBD1 (6 bases). This CDR3 is built from 14 residues. The V end lost 2 bases, the J end lost 5 bases, and 14 bases lay between the germline ends. Germline CDR1 SGHNT, CDR2 YYREEE (reference sequence). The CDR3, as DNA: TGTGCCAGCAGCTTAGGACAGAGTTCCCACGAGCAGTACTTC. It yields the protein CASSLGQSSHEQYF. The full variable domain, rest sourced from reference TRBV5-4 and TRBJ2-7, is ETGVTQSPTHLIKTRGQQVTLRCSSQSGHNTVSWYQQALGQGPQFIFQYYREEENGRGNFPPRFSGLQFPNYSSELNVNALELDDSALYLCASSLGQSSHEQYFGPGTRLTVT.

The chain carries TRBV9 and TRBJ1-5; D is unclear. There are 13 residues in the CDR3. Between the trimmed V and J ends, which lost 2 bases and 3 bases, there was a span of 6 bases. Germline loops: CDR1 SGDLS, CDR2 YYNGEE. The CDR3 spells CASSVQPNQPQHF. CDR3 coding DNA: TGTGCCAGCAGCGTGCAGCCCAATCAGCCCCAGCATTTT.

This clonotype was found many times. In DNA form, the CDR3 reads TGCAGTGCTAGAGCCCTAGCGGGAGGCCCGTTCTCCTACGAGCAGTACTTC. Encoded protein: CSARALAGGPFSYEQYF. This chain connects TRBV20-1 to TRBJ2-7; 11 nucleotides agree with TRBD2. J was trimmed by 0 bases and V by 1 base; bases with no gene match: 8. CDR3 size: 17 residues. CDR1 and CDR2 (germline): DFQATT, SNEGSKA (reference sequence).

This clonotype was recorded once. V usage is TRBV2 and J usage is TRBJ1-3; 7 bases align to TRBD1. Germline assignment: CDR1 SNHLY and CDR2 FYNNEI. The CDR3 totals 16 residues. With V trimmed by 3 bases and J by 0 bases, 5 bases remained unmatched. The CDR3 bases are TGTGCCAGCAGTGAGGACAGGATTAGCTCTGGAAACACCATATATTTT. Translating it yields CASSEDRISSGNTIYF.